This T cell receptor beta chain came from a study of radiotherapy plus CTLA-4 blockade in lung cancer. About the research overall: For 18% of patients, objective responses occurred, and roughly 30% had disease control.

About this clone: What it binds is unknown.

Focal radiation plus CTLA-4 blockade with ipilimumab was administered to patients who had chemo-refractory metastatic non-small-cell lung cancer. The table came from immunoSEQ multiplex PCR; TCRdb's copy has only in-frame clones and leaves some out. The table lists around 80,000 clones, 84% of them singletons. V was clipped by 5 bases and J by 4 bases; unmatched bases: 2. Germline V gives CDR1 SQVTM, CDR2 ANQGSEA. CDR3 length: 12 amino acids. General observations from the study: Together with interferon-beta, which increased in serum after radiation, early dynamic changes in blood T cell clones were reportedly the best predictors of response.

This sample comprised peripheral blood, obtained from a patient treated with radiotherapy plus ipilimumab. The chain has TRBV29-1 and TRBJ2-1; 7 bases fit TRBD1. This TCR was sampled from a human donor with non-small cell lung cancer who had stable disease on radiotherapy plus ipilimumab. The CDR3 nucleotides are TGCAGCGTTTCGACAGGGTACAATGAGCAGTTCTTC. This translates into CSVSTGYNEQFF.